The clone carrying this T cell receptor (beta chain) showed up many times. Antigen: not known. The CDR3 spans 13 residues. With V trimmed by 4 bases and J by 5 bases, 1 base remained unmatched. Germline V lookup: CDR1 SGHTA, CDR2 FQGTGA. Diagnosis relied on clinical symptoms, serum thyroxine, TRAb, thyroid ultrasound and orbital computed tomography. This specimen comes from a study of Graves' ophthalmopathy and Graves' hyperthyroidism. Study information: Being free of ophthalmopathy for 18 months of follow-up defined stable hyperthyroidism. Study-wide results and caveats: For predicting ophthalmopathy progression, the model had 55% to 71% sensitivity and under 85% specificity. Detected in blood as well were most expanded thyroid clonotypes with frequency above 0.001.

As the template, RNA transcripts were used to amplify TCR beta CDR3 regions. The first-round RT-PCR employed HTBI primers together with the Qiagen OneStep RT-PCR kit. A multiplex PCR was then performed as the second round. One entry per CDR3 protein results from TCRdb running MiXCR on the multiplex PCR reads. The sample consists of a few hundred thousand distinct CDR3 sequences, under 45% of them appearing once. The specimen was peripheral blood or thyroid tissue (not recorded which). This chain connects TRBV7-3 to TRBJ2-7; 11 bases line up with TRBD1. The clonotype comes from an adult man with Graves' hyperthyroidism. Here the CDR3 reads CASSWTGGDEQYF. The CDR3 nucleotides read TGTGCCAGCAGCTGGACAGGGGGCGACGAGCAGTACTTC.